This TCR beta chain was documented in a study of T cell responses to AZD1222 COVID-19 vaccine. Clones were sequenced by immunoSEQ multiplex PCR, and TCRdb holds only the in-frame ones, with some missing. The table lists about 140,000 clones, approximately 89% of them singletons, with approximately 4.8% in the top ten. Trimming shortened V by 7 bases and J by 10 bases, and 19 bases separated the two germline ends. Germline V gene sequence: CDR1 LGHNT, CDR2 FRNRAP. This CDR3 contains 13 residues. The chain links TRBV12-5 to TRBJ1-1, with D perhaps TRBD1 (6 bases). This TCR derives from an adult in good health. The sequencing here drew on peripheral blood, taken on day 0 of AZD1222 vaccination. CDR3 sequence: CASAWAGGLTAFF. CDR3 DNA sequence: TGTGCTAGTGCCTGGGCCGGGGGGCTGACAGCTTTCTTT.